These T cell receptor beta chains were read from a single sample in a study of cytomegalovirus exposure and HLA in healthy donors. Libraries were prepared by immunoSEQ multiplex PCR; TCRdb keeps only in-frame clonotypes and omits some of them. The table shows about 110,000 clones, with approximately 70% occurring only once. Sequenced sample: PBMCs. The source is an older woman in good health and CMV-seropositive. The CDR3 runs from the conserved cysteine through the conserved F or W. D genes are given only for firm matches. Clone size is given for some rows only: seen once, a few or many times, or a class if the clone is expanded.

D: TRBD1
J: TRBJ2-1
V: TRBV10-3
size: few
DNA: TGTGCCACCGGGACAGGGGGTAGGAATGAGCAGTTCTTC
CDR3: CATGTGGRNEQFF

D: -
J: TRBJ2-5
V: TRBV29-1
size: -
DNA: TGCAGCGTCCGGGAACAACAAGAGACCCAGTACTTC
CDR3: CSVREQQETQYF

D: -
J: TRBJ2-5
V: TRBV7-9
size: -
DNA: TGTGCCAGCAGCCTAGGGGACACCCTCCAAGAGACCCAGTACTTC
CDR3: CASSLGDTLQETQYF

D: -
J: TRBJ2-2
V: TRBV4-1
size: -
DNA: TGCGCCAGCAGCCGGGAGGGCGGGGGCCTGGACACCGGGGAGCTGTTTTTT
CDR3: CASSREGGGLDTGELFF

D: TRBD1
J: TRBJ1-1
V: TRBV5-8
size: -
DNA: TGTGCCAGCAGGCAGGGGGCTATGAACACTGAAGCTTTCTTT
CDR3: CASRQGAMNTEAFF

D: -
J: TRBJ1-6
V: TRBV7-2
size: -
DNA: TGTGCCAGCAGCTCACAGGGCCTAGGGAATTCACCCCTCCACTTT
CDR3: CASSSQGLGNSPLHF

D: -
J: TRBJ2-4
V: TRBV5-1
size: -
DNA: TGCGCCAGCAGCTTGGGGGCCAACATTCAGTACTTC
CDR3: CASSLGANIQYF

D: -
J: TRBJ2-5
V: TRBV27
size: -
DNA: TGTGCCAGCAGTTCCCGAGGGGGCCAAGAGACCCAGTACTTC
CDR3: CASSSRGGQETQYF

D: TRBD1
J: TRBJ2-1
V: TRBV2
size: -
DNA: TGTGCCAGCACTCGCGGACAGGGGGTTGGGTTCTTC
CDR3: CASTRGQGVGFF

D: -
J: TRBJ1-1
V: TRBV4-3
size: -
DNA: TGCGCCAGCAGCCAAGTGAGGGGGGGGCCAGCTTTCTTT
CDR3: CASSQVRGGPAFF

D: -
J: TRBJ1-2
V: TRBV6-4
size: -
DNA: TGTGCCAGCAGTGACACAGGTTTCTATGGCTACACCTTC
CDR3: CASSDTGFYGYTF

D: -
J: TRBJ1-5
V: TRBV30
size: once
DNA: TGTGCCTGGAGTGTCTCGGGGGGCTCGAGACAGCCCCAGCATTTT
CDR3: CAWSVSGGSRQPQHF

D: TRBD1
J: TRBJ2-7
V: TRBV6-5
size: few
DNA: TGTGCCAGCAGCTCCGGGACAGGGATCTCCTACGAGCAGTACTTC
CDR3: CASSSGTGISYEQYF

D: TRBD1
J: TRBJ1-5
V: TRBV7-8
size: -
DNA: TGTGCCAGCAGCTCTAGACCGGGACAGAATCAGCCCCAGCATTTT
CDR3: CASSSRPGQNQPQHF

D: TRBD1
J: TRBJ1-6
V: TRBV5-1
size: -
DNA: TGCGCCAGCAGCTTGGTCTCCGGACAGGGATCTACACCCCTCCACTTT
CDR3: CASSLVSGQGSTPLHF

D: -
J: TRBJ2-7
V: TRBV12-5
size: -
DNA: TGTGCTAGTGGTTTATTCCGGGGTCAGAGGTACGAGCAGTACTTC
CDR3: CASGLFRGQRYEQYF

D: TRBD2
J: TRBJ2-7
V: TRBV7-3
size: few
DNA: TGTGCCAGCAGCCAACTAGCGGGGCCCTACGAGCAGTACTTC
CDR3: CASSQLAGPYEQYF

D: TRBD2
J: TRBJ2-7
V: TRBV7-3
size: few
DNA: TGTGCCAGCGCCTCCCCTAGCGGGGCCTCCTACGAGCAGTACTTC
CDR3: CASASPSGASYEQYF

D: -
J: TRBJ1-1
V: TRBV4-3
size: few
DNA: TGCGCCAGCAGCGATTCAGGGCCGGACACTGAAGCTTTCTTT
CDR3: CASSDSGPDTEAFF

D: -
J: TRBJ1-5
V: TRBV30
size: -
DNA: TGTGCCTGGAGTATCCATAGCAATCAGCCCCAGCATTTT
CDR3: CAWSIHSNQPQHF

D: TRBD1
J: TRBJ1-6
V: TRBV27
size: -
DNA: TGTGCCAGCAGTCCAGGGACAGGGGGGAATTCACCCCTCCACTTT
CDR3: CASSPGTGGNSPLHF

D: TRBD2
J: TRBJ2-7
V: TRBV12-5
size: few
DNA: TGTGCTAGTGGTTTGTCCGGACTAGTCTACGAGCAGTACTTC
CDR3: CASGLSGLVYEQYF

D: TRBD1
J: TRBJ1-2
V: TRBV6-6
size: -
DNA: TGTGCCAGCAGCCTCAGGGGGTTCTATGGCTACACCTTC
CDR3: CASSLRGFYGYTF

D: -
J: TRBJ1-2
V: TRBV6-5
size: -
DNA: TGTGCCAGCAGCCCCGGGACTTTCTATGGCTACACCTTC
CDR3: CASSPGTFYGYTF

D: -
J: TRBJ2-7
V: TRBV5-1
size: -
DNA: TGCGCCAGCAGCCCAGACTCCTACGAGCAGTACTTC
CDR3: CASSPDSYEQYF

D: TRBD1
J: TRBJ1-5
V: TRBV30
size: -
DNA: TGTGCCATGGATAGGACAGGGGGCGGCAATCAGCCCCAGCATTTT
CDR3: CAMDRTGGGNQPQHF

D: -
J: TRBJ1-6
V: TRBV2
size: -
DNA: TGTGCCACCACCGTAAGCAGGGACTATAATTCACCCCTCCACTTT
CDR3: CATTVSRDYNSPLHF